The next 8 T cell receptor beta chains were all read from a single sample in a study of blood T cell repertoires in COVID-19. Libraries were prepared by immunoSEQ multiplex PCR; TCRdb keeps only in-frame clonotypes and omits some of them. The sample lists under 550,000 clones, roughly 90% occurring once. Sequencing used peripheral blood. The receptor source for this set is a man between 18 and 35 years old with COVID-19, enrolled during active disease.

The chain uses TRBV7-3 and TRBJ2-3; D is perhaps TRBD2 (6 bases). The V gene's germline CDR1 is SGHTA and CDR2 FQGTGA. The CDR3 totals 15 residues. V was trimmed by 1 base and J by 4 bases, leaving 12 bases between them. CDR3 coding DNA: TGTGCCAGCAGCTTAAGACTTGGAGGGGCAGATACGCAGTATTTT. It yields the protein CASSLRLGGADTQYF.

This clone was counted a single time. This chain connects TRBV5-4 to TRBJ2-1; perhaps TRBD1 as D (6 bases). In germline, CDR1 is SGHNT, CDR2 YYREEE (reference sequence). V lost 5 bases and J lost 2, with 14 bases in between. This CDR3 has 15 residues. CDR3 bases: TGTGCCAGCAGTACCCCGGACAGCCCCTACAATGAGCAGTTCTTC. Residues: CASSTPDSPYNEQFF. Looking up the rest from reference TRBV5-4 and TRBJ2-1 gives the full variable domain: ETGVTQSPTHLIKTRGQQVTLRCSSQSGHNTVSWYQQALGQGPQFIFQYYREEENGRGNFPPRFSGLQFPNYSSELNVNALELDDSALYLCASSTPDSPYNEQFFGPGTRLTVL.

The chain joins TRBV11-3 to TRBJ1-1; a weak D match, TRBD1 (5 bases). Trimming left V 1 base short and J 1 base short, with 10 bases between. The CDR3 has 15 amino acids. Germline-derived CDR1 and CDR2 are SGHNT and YENEEA. The DNA for the CDR3 is TGTGCCAGCAGCTTAGCGTTTGGGGCGAACACTGAAGCTTTCTTT. This translates into CASSLAFGANTEAFF.

The chain is built from TRBV24-1 and TRBJ1-2; TRBD1 is a possible D gene (6 bases). V was pared by 4 bases and J by 4 bases, with 24 bases between. The CDR3 runs 18 residues. CDR1 KGHDR and CDR2 SFDVKD come from the germline V gene. The chain's CDR3 is CATSECMMGTYVLYGYTF. CDR3 sequence (DNA): TGTGCCACCAGTGAGTGCATGATGGGGACATATGTTCTCTATGGCTACACCTTC.

V is TRBV6-6 and J is TRBJ2-1, with 8 nucleotides matching TRBD2. The CDR3 is 13 residues long. V was clipped by 8 bases and J by 9 bases; unmatched bases: 9. The germline V gene has CDR1 MNHNY and CDR2 SVGAGI (reference sequence). The CDR3 loop is CASGGTSYREQFF. In DNA form, the CDR3 reads TGTGCCAGCGGAGGGACTAGTTATCGTGAGCAGTTCTTC.

The chain has TRBV5-6 and TRBJ1-2; D may be TRBD1 (5 bases). V was pared by 5 bases and J by 7 bases, with 21 bases between. Germline V gene sequence: CDR1 SGHDT, CDR2 YYEEEE. This CDR3 region has 15 residues. DNA for the CDR3: TGTGCCAGCAGAAAGGCAGGGCTATCTCAGAGTGGCTACACCTTC. Protein: CASRKAGLSQSGYTF.

The gene calls are TRBV4-1 and TRBJ2-5; perhaps TRBD2 as D (5 bases). Germline V gene lookup returns CDR1 MGHRA and CDR2 YSYEKL. The CDR3 loop spans 14 amino acids. V lost 1 base and J lost 2, with 8 bases in between. CDR3 protein: CASSQADSQETQYF. CDR3 nucleotide sequence: TGCGCCAGCAGCCAAGCGGACTCTCAAGAGACCCAGTACTTC.

The chain couples TRBV5-6 to TRBJ1-4; 9 positions match TRBD1. The junction had 5 bases not matched to a gene; V was cut back by 4 bases and J by 7 bases. The CDR3 is made up of 14 amino acids. Germline V gene lookup returns CDR1 SGHDT and CDR2 YYEEEE. The CDR3 region has the DNA TGTGCCAGCAGCAACCGGGACAGGGTTGAAAAACTGTTTTTT. It is translated as CASSNRDRVEKLFF.